Listed below are T cell receptor beta chains from one sample, sequenced in a study of beta chain features in type 1 diabetes. Libraries were prepared by immunoSEQ multiplex PCR; TCRdb keeps only in-frame clonotypes and omits some of them. The table has about 620,000 clones, around 15% seen once. The specimen was naive CD4+ T cells from blood. Receptors originate from a man younger than 35 in good health. The CDR3 runs from the conserved cysteine through the conserved F or W. A D gene is named only where the DNA matches it firmly.

D gene	V gene	J gene	CDR3 protein
-	TRBV7-2	TRBJ1-2	CASSPKRQPWVSPF
TRBD1	TRBV29-1	TRBJ2-6	CSVLDRRTSGANVLTF
-	TRBV6-5	TRBJ1-5	CASSTGSESNQPQHF
-	TRBV5-1	TRBJ1-1	CASSRQGNMNTEAFF
-	TRBV7-9	TRBJ2-6	CASSPSGANVLTF
TRBD2	TRBV7-2	TRBJ2-3	CASSRTSGTQDTQYF
TRBD1	TRBV7-9	TRBJ2-4	CASSSEQGATKNIQYF
TRBD2	TRBV11-2	TRBJ2-1	CASRPIAGVGYNEQFF
TRBD1	TRBV15	TRBJ2-7	CATSRVLPLRDRGYEQYF
-	TRBV7-9	TRBJ2-4	CASGLLREVTKNIQYF
-	TRBV19	TRBJ1-5	CASWGTWNQPQHF
-	TRBV30	TRBJ1-1	CAWTGQMNTEAFF
TRBD1	TRBV29-1	TRBJ1-2	CSVGGTGAVYGYTF
TRBD2	TRBV7-2	TRBJ2-5	CASSLGLREGTQYF
-	TRBV15	TRBJ1-2	CATSRDWFHTF
-	TRBV11-3	TRBJ2-5	CASSTDRETQYF
-	TRBV5-6	TRBJ2-4	CASSELGSRNIQYF
TRBD1	TRBV28	TRBJ2-5	CASSLTLQGVSQETQYF
-	TRBV4-1	TRBJ1-1	CASSQDRGAFF
-	TRBV23-1	TRBJ2-5	CASSPSKGSPQETQYF
TRBD1	TRBV5-6	TRBJ1-2	CASSQTGTGGKDGYTF
TRBD1	TRBV9	TRBJ2-2	CASSERRTGGRTGELFF
TRBD2	TRBV9	TRBJ2-2	CASSDLSGGTLEELFF